The sequence of this T cell receptor beta chain was determined in a study of human T cells and chemical hapten exposure. The library put unique molecular identifiers onto individual cDNA molecules. Each CDR3 protein gets one entry after TCRdb re-called the RACE reads with MiXCR. The repertoire has roughly 40,000 distinct CDR3 sequences, around 12% of them found once; the top ten carry 5.7%. The V and J ends lost 4 bases and 1 base respectively, with 15 bases between them. The CDR3 runs 16 residues. CDR1 and CDR2 (germline): SGDLS, YYNGEE. As for time point: pre-sensitization, week 0. Treatment indicated: therapeutic diphenylcyclopropenone sensitization with weekly scalp DPC. The study drew its donors from alopecia patients who were 18 to 70 years old and suitable for DPC. This clonotype was detected only a few times.

The chain links TRBV9 to TRBJ2-1; D is undetermined. The sequence came from a woman aged 25 to 39 with alopecia areata. Some clones in this sample may be carry-over from other donors' samples. The starting material was whole blood, obtained in connection with sensitization to the hapten diphenylcyclopropenone (DPC). DNA of the CDR3: TGTGCCAGCAGCCATTCTGGAAAGTCGTCCTACAATGAGCAGTTCTTC. It codes for CASSHSGKSSYNEQFF.